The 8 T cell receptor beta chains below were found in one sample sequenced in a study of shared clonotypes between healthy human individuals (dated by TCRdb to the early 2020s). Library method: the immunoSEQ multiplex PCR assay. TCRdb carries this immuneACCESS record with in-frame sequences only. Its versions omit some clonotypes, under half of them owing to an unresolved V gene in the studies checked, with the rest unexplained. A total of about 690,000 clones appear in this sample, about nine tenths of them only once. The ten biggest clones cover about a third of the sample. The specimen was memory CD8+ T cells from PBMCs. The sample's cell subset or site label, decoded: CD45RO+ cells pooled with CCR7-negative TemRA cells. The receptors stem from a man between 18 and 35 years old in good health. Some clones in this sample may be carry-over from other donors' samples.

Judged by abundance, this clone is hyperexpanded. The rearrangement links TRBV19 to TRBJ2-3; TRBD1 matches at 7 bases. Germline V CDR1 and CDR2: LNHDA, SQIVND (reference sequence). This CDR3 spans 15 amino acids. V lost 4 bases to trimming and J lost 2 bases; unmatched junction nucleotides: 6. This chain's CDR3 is CASSTRDRFTDTQYF. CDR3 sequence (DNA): TGTGCCAGTAGTACCCGGGACAGATTCACAGATACGCAGTATTTT. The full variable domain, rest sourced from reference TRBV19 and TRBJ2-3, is DGGITQSPKYLFRKEGQNVTLSCEQNLNHDAMYWYRQDPGQGLRLIYYSQIVNDFQKGDIAEGYSVSREKKESFPLTVTSAQKNPTAFYLCASSTRDRFTDTQYFGPGTRLTVL.

CDR3 protein: CASSLTGGVWEQYF. DNA of the CDR3: TGTGCCAGCAGCTTAACCGGCGGAGTGTGGGAGCAGTACTTC. V usage is TRBV9 and J usage is TRBJ2-7, with D unresolved. Germline-derived CDR1 and CDR2 are SGDLS and YYNGEE. V was clipped by 4 bases and J by 7 bases, with 18 bases between them. The CDR3 is made up of 14 amino acids.

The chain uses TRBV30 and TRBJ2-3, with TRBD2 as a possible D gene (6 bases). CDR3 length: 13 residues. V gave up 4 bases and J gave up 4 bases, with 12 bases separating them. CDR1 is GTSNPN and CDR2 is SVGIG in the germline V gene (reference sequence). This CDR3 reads CAWMDGSPDTQYF. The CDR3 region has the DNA TGTGCCTGGATGGACGGGAGCCCAGATACGCAGTATTTT.

The CDR3 DNA is TGTGCCAGCAGCCCCCCATGGGGACAGGGGGTAGAGACCCAGTACTTC. Protein sequence: CASSPPWGQGVETQYF. The rearrangement uses TRBV9 and TRBJ2-5, with 11 bases that match TRBD1. Germline loops: CDR1 SGDLS, CDR2 YYNGEE. Trimming removed 4 bases from V and 4 bases from J; junction bases left unmatched: 9. The CDR3 contains 16 residues.

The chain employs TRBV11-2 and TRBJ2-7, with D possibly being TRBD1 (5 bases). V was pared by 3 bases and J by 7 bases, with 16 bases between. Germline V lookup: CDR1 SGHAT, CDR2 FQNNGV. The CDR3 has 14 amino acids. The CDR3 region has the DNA TGTGCCAGCAGCTTGGGGCAGGGCTCTCGAGAGCAGTACTTC. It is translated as CASSLGQGSREQYF.

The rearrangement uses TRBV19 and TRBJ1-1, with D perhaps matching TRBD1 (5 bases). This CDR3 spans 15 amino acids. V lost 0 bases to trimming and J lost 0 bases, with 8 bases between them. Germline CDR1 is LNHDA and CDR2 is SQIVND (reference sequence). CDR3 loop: CASSIDRGMNTEAFF. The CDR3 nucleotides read TGTGCCAGTAGTATAGACCGGGGGATGAACACTGAAGCTTTCTTT.

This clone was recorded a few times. CDR3: CASRHGLAGLRSKQYF. CDR3 DNA sequence: TGTGCCAGCAGGCACGGACTAGCGGGCCTACGAAGCAAGCAGTACTTC. The chain employs TRBV28 and TRBJ2-5; TRBD2 matches 11 bases. Germline values: CDR1 MDHEN, CDR2 SYDVKM. The CDR3 is made up of 16 amino acids. V lost 6 bases and J lost 11; bases outside the gene matches: 17.

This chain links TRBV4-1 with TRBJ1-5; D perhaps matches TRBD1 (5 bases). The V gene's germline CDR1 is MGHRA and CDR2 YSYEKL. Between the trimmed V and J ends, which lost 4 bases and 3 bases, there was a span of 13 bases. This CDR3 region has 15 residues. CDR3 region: CASSLDSHLNQPQHF. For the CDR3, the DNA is TGCGCCAGCAGCCTTGACAGTCACCTCAATCAGCCCCAGCATTTT.